These 22 T cell receptor beta chains originate from one sample sequenced in a study of human T cells and chemical hapten exposure. TCRdb fed the RACE reads into MiXCR, producing one record per CDR3 protein. The sample has some 120,000 distinct CDR3 sequences; about 12% are singletons. The time point was: patch test 1, 2 weeks after DPC sensitization. Treatment described: therapeutic diphenylcyclopropenone sensitization with weekly scalp DPC. Here the sequenced sample was whole blood, taken in connection with sensitization to the hapten diphenylcyclopropenone (DPC). These receptor sequences come from a woman between 45 and 65 years old with alopecia areata. Some clones in this sample may be carry-over from other donors' samples.

This clonotype was seen a few times. The chain recombines TRBV15 with TRBJ2-3; D not resolved. The V gene's germline CDR1 is LNHNV and CDR2 YYDKDF (reference sequence). This CDR3 region has 14 residues. V gave up 5 bases and J gave up 2 bases, with 11 bases separating them. The CDR3 region has the DNA TGTGCCACCAGCCTGGGAACTCTCACAGATACGCAGTATTTT. Translated, it gives CATSLGTLTDTQYF.

The rearrangement uses TRBV4-3 and TRBJ2-3, with D maybe TRBD2 (7 bases). Germline CDR1 and CDR2: LGHNA and YSLEER. The CDR3 runs to 16 residues. The V and J ends lost 1 base and 5 bases respectively, with 16 bases between them. The CDR3 loop is CASSQVDGGPLDTQYF. The CDR3 coding sequence is TGCGCCAGCAGCCAAGTAGACGGGGGGCCCCTAGATACGCAGTATTTT.

This clonotype came up a few times. The chain carries TRBV20-1 and TRBJ2-1; a possible D gene is TRBD1 (6 bases). The CDR3 loop spans 15 amino acids. CDR1 is DFQATT and CDR2 is SNEGSKA in the germline V gene (reference sequence). V lost 6 bases to trimming and J lost 4 bases, with 19 bases between them. CDR3 nucleotide sequence: TGCAGTGCCAAGCCTGCAGGGGTTAGGTACAATGAGCAGTTCTTC. Translation gives CSAKPAGVRYNEQFF.

This clonotype has just a few counts. This chain uses TRBV2 with TRBJ1-5; D not resolved. Germline CDR1 SNHLY, CDR2 FYNNEI. With 6 bases removed from V and 0 bases from J, the gap between germline ends came to 9 bases. The CDR3 consists of 14 residues. CDR3 in DNA: TGTGCCAGCAGCGGGAGTTCTAGCAATCAGCCCCAGCATTTT. Encoded protein: CASSGSSSNQPQHF.

In its sample, this clonotype was seen a few times. The chain links TRBV7-2 to TRBJ1-1; D perhaps matches TRBD1 (5 bases). CDR1 and CDR2 from the germline V gene are SGHTA and FQGNSA. The CDR3 length is 14 residues. The V end lost 2 bases, the J end lost 10 bases, and 17 bases lay between the germline ends. In DNA, the CDR3 is TGTGCCAGCAGCTTAAGGAGGGGACCGATGGTAGCTTTCTTT. Its translation: CASSLRRGPMVAFF. Supplemented by reference TRBV7-2 and TRBJ1-1, the full variable domain reads GAGVSQSPSNKVTEKGKDVELRCDPISGHTALYWYRQSLGQGLEFLIYFQGNSAPDKSGLPSDRFSAERTGGSVSTLTIQRTQQEDSAVYLCASSLRRGPMVAFFGQGTRLTVV.

This clonotype has more than one count but fewer than ten. The chain uses TRBV11-2 and TRBJ1-2; TRBD1 agrees at 8 bases. With 5 bases clipped from V and 7 bases from J, the junction kept 3 bases outside the gene matches. There are 12 residues in the CDR3. CDR1 and CDR2 (germline): SGHAT, FQNNGV. The CDR3 coding sequence is TGTGCCAGCAGCCAGGGACAGGTTGGCTACACCTTC. It yields the protein CASSQGQVGYTF. The full variable domain, its missing parts supplied by reference TRBV11-2 and TRBJ1-2, is EAGVAQSPRYKIIEKRQSVAFWCNPISGHATLYWYQQILGQGPKLLIQFQNNGVVDDSQLPKDRFSAERLKGVDSTLKIQPAKLEDSAVYLCASSQGQVGYTFGSGTRLTVV.

The chain carries TRBV7-2 and TRBJ1-2, with 11 bases that match TRBD1. V lost 4 bases to trimming and J lost 8 bases; unmatched junction nucleotides: 6. The germline V gene encodes CDR1 SGHTA and CDR2 FQGNSA. This CDR3 region has 14 residues. CDR3 residues: CASSSGQGAKGYTF. CDR3 DNA: TGTGCCAGCAGCTCCGGACAGGGGGCGAAAGGCTACACCTTC. Supplemented by reference TRBV7-2 and TRBJ1-2, the full variable domain reads GAGVSQSPSNKVTEKGKDVELRCDPISGHTALYWYRQSLGQGLEFLIYFQGNSAPDKSGLPSDRFSAERTGGSVSTLTIQRTQQEDSAVYLCASSSGQGAKGYTFGSGTRLTVV.

This clonotype appeared a few times. The genes are TRBV6-5 and TRBJ2-7; D is ambiguous. The CDR3 spans 11 residues. Per the germline V gene, CDR1 is MNHEY and CDR2 is SVGAGI. V lost 4 bases and J lost 9, with 10 bases in between. DNA for the CDR3: TGTGCCAGCAGTTCCAACCAGGTGCAGTACTTC. Translation gives CASSSNQVQYF.

This clonotype was counted only a few times. The chain links TRBV7-9 to TRBJ1-1, with D perhaps TRBD1 (6 bases). V was shortened by 6 bases and J by 4 bases, with 12 bases between the two germline ends. Per germline, CDR1 SEHNR and CDR2 FQNEAQ (reference sequence). This CDR3 contains 13 residues. The CDR3 protein is CASRRGEATEAFF. The CDR3 DNA reads as TGTGCCAGCAGGAGGGGGGAGGCCACTGAAGCTTTCTTT.

The V call is TRBV7-2, the J call TRBJ2-1; the D is unclear. V lost 5 bases and J 10 bases, leaving 6 bases between the germline ends. The CDR3 length is 10 residues. The germline CDR1 and CDR2 sequences are SGHTA and FQGNSA. CDR3 sequence: CASSAMEQFF. In DNA, the CDR3 is TGTGCCAGCAGCGCTATGGAGCAGTTCTTC. The full variable domain, in which reference TRBV7-2 and TRBJ2-1 provide the parts outside the CDR3, is GAGVSQSPSNKVTEKGKDVELRCDPISGHTALYWYRQSLGQGLEFLIYFQGNSAPDKSGLPSDRFSAERTGGSVSTLTIQRTQQEDSAVYLCASSAMEQFFGPGTRLTVL.

V is TRBV20-1 and J is TRBJ2-3; the D is unclear. CDR1 is DFQATT and CDR2 is SNEGSKA in the germline V gene (reference sequence). Trimming cost V 0 bases and J 4 bases, with 14 bases left between them. The CDR3 loop spans 15 amino acids. The CDR3 is CSARDRFATADTQYF. The CDR3 DNA reads as TGCAGTGCTAGAGATCGATTTGCGACGGCAGATACGCAGTATTTT.

The gene calls are TRBV24-1 and TRBJ2-5; TRBD1 matches 8 bases. The V and J ends lost 9 bases and 5 bases, in that order; junction bases with no gene match: 13. This CDR3 contains 15 residues. CDR1 is KGHDR, CDR2 SFDVKD, per germline. The CDR3 is CATANSGGSWETQYF. The CDR3 nucleotides are TGTGCCACCGCTAATTCAGGGGGCTCGTGGGAGACCCAGTACTTC.

The chain combines TRBV29-1 with TRBJ2-5; D is uncertain. The CDR3 covers 13 residues. Trimming shortened V by 7 bases and J by 6 bases, and 18 bases separated the two germline ends. Looked up from germline, CDR1 is SQVTM and CDR2 is ANQGSEA. CDR3 in DNA: TGCAGCGCCTCACGGATTAGCTTAAAGACCCAGTACTTC. Its translation: CSASRISLKTQYF.

This chain joins TRBV15 and TRBJ1-2, with TRBD1 identical over 9 bases. The CDR3 totals 16 residues. From germline, CDR1 is LNHNV and CDR2 YYDKDF (reference sequence). V shed 2 bases and J 4 bases; nucleotides not matched to a gene: 8. The CDR3 loop is CATSRLEDRGSYGYTF. CDR3 nucleotides: TGTGCCACCAGCAGACTGGAGGACAGGGGATCCTATGGCTACACCTTC.

This clonotype was counted many times. In DNA form, the CDR3 reads TGTGCCAGCACCCCTTTCGGGACAGGGGGCGCGGGTGTAGGCGGCTACACCTTC. Translated, it gives CASTPFGTGGAGVGGYTF. The chain carries TRBV6-5 and TRBJ1-2; TRBD1 aligns across 12 bases. Losses at the gene ends were 7 bases for V and 8 bases for J; bases not matched to a gene: 20. CDR3 length: 18 residues. Germline V CDR1 and CDR2: MNHEY, SVGAGI.

The sample holds a few counts of this clonotype. The J gene is TRBJ2-7, the V gene TRBV20-1; weak D call: TRBD1 (5 bases). The CDR3 runs to 13 residues. Germline V gene data show CDR1 as DFQATT and CDR2 as SNEGSKA (reference sequence). Trimming stripped 3 bases from V and 1 base from J, with 10 bases between. CDR3 DNA: TGCAGTGCTAGCTCCAGGGCATCCTACGAGCAGTACTTC. Translated: CSASSRASYEQYF.

At least ten counts were recorded for this clonotype. This chain joins TRBV20-1 and TRBJ2-1, with D possibly called TRBD1 or TRBD2 (5 bases each). The ends were cut back, 5 bases at V and 6 bases at J, with 23 bases in the middle. This CDR3 has 16 residues. Per germline, CDR1 DFQATT and CDR2 SNEGSKA (reference sequence). CDR3 sequence: CSAVGRGAPQANEQFF. The CDR3, as DNA: TGCAGTGCTGTAGGCCGGGGCGCCCCACAAGCCAATGAGCAGTTCTTC.

This clonotype has at least ten counts. This rearrangement joins TRBV4-1 to TRBJ2-1; possibly TRBD1 for D (6 bases). Germline V gene data show CDR1 as MGHRA and CDR2 as YSYEKL. Trimming took 0 bases from V and 9 from J, leaving 18 bases between them. This CDR3 contains 16 residues. The CDR3 is CASSQDRLAGAGEQFF. In DNA, the CDR3 is TGCGCCAGCAGCCAAGATAGGCTAGCAGGGGCCGGTGAGCAGTTCTTC.

The chain carries TRBV5-4 and TRBJ2-2; D is unresolved. Germline CDR1 reads SGHNT; CDR2 reads YYREEE (reference sequence). The CDR3 consists of 15 residues. Trimming removed 4 bases at V and 2 bases at J, with 12 bases between. The chain's CDR3 is CASSPDRSNTGELFF. The CDR3 DNA reads as TGTGCCAGCAGCCCGGACCGCTCCAACACCGGGGAGCTGTTTTTT.

This clonotype was counted between two and nine times. The chain links TRBV21-1 to TRBJ1-5; the table's D call, TRBD1, was not checked against the DNA. TRBV21-1 represents a pseudogene. The CDR3 is made up of 16 amino acids. CDR3 DNA sequence: TGTGCCAGTCGCCCCCGGGCCACACGCGGCAATCAGCCCCAGCATTTT. As protein: CASRPRATRGNQPQHF.

The V and J genes are TRBV12-3 or TRBV12-4 and TRBJ2-2; D is undetermined. The CDR3 sequence is 11 residues long. Trimming pared 6 bases from V and 6 bases from J, leaving 5 bases between. The CDR3 reads CASRESGELFF. The CDR3 bases are TGTGCCAGCAGGGAGTCCGGGGAGCTGTTTTTT.

In this sample, this clonotype turned up a few times. The DNA of the CDR3 is TGTGCCAGCTCACCGGACAGCGTCTCTGGAAACACCATATATTTT. This encodes CASSPDSVSGNTIYF. The rearrangement joins TRBV18 to TRBJ1-3, with D perhaps matching TRBD1 (6 bases). The germline gives CDR1 KGHSH, CDR2 LQKENI. This CDR3 has 15 amino acids. With 3 bases removed from V and 0 bases from J, the gap between germline ends came to 9 bases.